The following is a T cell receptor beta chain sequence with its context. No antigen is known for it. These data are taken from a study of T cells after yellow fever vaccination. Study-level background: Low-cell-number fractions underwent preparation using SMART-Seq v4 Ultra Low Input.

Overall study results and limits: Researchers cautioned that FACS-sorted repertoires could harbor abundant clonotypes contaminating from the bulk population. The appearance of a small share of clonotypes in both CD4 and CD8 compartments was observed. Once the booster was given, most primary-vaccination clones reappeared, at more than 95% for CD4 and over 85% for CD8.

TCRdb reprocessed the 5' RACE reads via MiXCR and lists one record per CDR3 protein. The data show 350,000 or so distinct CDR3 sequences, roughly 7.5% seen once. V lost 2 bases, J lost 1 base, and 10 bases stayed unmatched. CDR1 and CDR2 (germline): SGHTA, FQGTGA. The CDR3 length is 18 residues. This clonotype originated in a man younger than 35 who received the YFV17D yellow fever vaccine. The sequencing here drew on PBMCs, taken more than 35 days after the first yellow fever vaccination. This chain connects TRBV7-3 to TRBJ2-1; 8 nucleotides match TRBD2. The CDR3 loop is CASSLYVRGGASYNEQFF. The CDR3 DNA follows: TGTGCCAGCAGCTTATATGTTCGGGGGGGCGCGTCCTACAATGAGCAGTTCTTC.